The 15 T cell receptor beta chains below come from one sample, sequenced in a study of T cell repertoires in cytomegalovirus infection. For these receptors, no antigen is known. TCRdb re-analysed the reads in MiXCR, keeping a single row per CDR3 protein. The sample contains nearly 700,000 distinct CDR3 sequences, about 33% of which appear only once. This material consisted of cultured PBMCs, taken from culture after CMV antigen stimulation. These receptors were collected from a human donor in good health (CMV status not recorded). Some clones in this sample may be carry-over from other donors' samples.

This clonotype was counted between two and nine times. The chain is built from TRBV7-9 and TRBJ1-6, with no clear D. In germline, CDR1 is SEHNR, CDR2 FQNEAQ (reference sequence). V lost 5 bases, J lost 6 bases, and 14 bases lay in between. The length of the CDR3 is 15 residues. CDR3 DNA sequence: TGTGCCAGCAGCCAATGGACCGGGTTTAATTCACCCCTCCACTTT. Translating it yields CASSQWTGFNSPLHF.

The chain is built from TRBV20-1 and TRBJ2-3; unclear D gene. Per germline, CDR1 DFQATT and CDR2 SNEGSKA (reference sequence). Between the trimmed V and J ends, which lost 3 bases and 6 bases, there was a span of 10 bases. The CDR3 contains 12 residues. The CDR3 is CSASSSSDTQYF. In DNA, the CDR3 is TGCAGTGCTAGTAGCAGTTCGGATACGCAGTATTTT.

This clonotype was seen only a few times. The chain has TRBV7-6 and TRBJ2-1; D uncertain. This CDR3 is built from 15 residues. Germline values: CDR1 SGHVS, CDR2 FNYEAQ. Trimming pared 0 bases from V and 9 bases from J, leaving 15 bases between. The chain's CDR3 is CASSLANLFVGEQFF. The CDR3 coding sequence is TGTGCCAGCAGCTTAGCTAACCTCTTCGTAGGTGAGCAGTTCTTC.

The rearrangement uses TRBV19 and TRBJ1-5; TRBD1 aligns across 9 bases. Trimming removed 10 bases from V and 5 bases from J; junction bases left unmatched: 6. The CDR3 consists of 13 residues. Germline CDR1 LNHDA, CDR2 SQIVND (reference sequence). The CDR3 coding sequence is TGTGCCACTCGGGACAGGGTCGATCAGCCCCAGCATTTT. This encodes CATRDRVDQPQHF. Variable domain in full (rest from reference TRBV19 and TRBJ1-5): DGGITQSPKYLFRKEGQNVTLSCEQNLNHDAMYWYRQDPGQGLRLIYYSQIVNDFQKGDIAEGYSVSREKKESFPLTVTSAQKNPTAFYLCATRDRVDQPQHFGDGTRLSIL.

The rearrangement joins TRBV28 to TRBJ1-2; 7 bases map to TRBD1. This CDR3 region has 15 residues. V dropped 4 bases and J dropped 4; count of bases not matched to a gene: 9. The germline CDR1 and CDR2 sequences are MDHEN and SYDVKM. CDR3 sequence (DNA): TGTGCCAGCAGTTGGGGGGACAGACCCCTCTATGGCTACACCTTC. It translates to CASSWGDRPLYGYTF.

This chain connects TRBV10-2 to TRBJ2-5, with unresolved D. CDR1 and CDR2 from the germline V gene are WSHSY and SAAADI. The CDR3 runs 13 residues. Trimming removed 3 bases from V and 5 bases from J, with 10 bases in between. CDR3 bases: TGCGCCAGCAGTGAAGGGTATTGGGAGACCCAGTACTTC. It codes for CASSEGYWETQYF.

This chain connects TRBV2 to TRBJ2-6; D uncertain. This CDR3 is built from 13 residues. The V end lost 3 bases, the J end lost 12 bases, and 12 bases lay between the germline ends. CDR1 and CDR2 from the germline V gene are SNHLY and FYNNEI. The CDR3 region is CASSDRREGVLTF. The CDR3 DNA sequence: TGTGCCAGCAGTGATCGTAGAGAAGGCGTCCTGACTTTC.

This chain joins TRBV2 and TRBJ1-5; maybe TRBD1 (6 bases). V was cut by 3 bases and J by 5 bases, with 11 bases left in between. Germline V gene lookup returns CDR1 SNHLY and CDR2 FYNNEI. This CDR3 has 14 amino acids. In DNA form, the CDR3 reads TGTGCCAGCAGTGATACGGGGGGCTATCAGCCCCAGCATTTT. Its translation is CASSDTGGYQPQHF.

The CDR3 loop reads CASSTGLAAEQYF. CDR3 coding DNA: TGTGCCAGCAGTACGGGACTAGCGGCCGAGCAGTACTTC. The V and J genes are TRBV12-3 or TRBV12-4 and TRBJ2-7, with 11 bases fitting TRBD2. With V trimmed by 5 bases and J by 6 bases, 3 bases remained unmatched. This CDR3 has 13 amino acids.

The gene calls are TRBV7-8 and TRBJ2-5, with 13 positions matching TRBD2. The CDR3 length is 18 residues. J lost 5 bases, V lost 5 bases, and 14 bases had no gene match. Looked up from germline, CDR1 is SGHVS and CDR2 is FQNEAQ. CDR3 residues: CASSLLAGGPSSGETQYF. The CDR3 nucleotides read TGTGCCAGCAGCCTACTAGCGGGAGGGCCTTCGTCGGGGGAGACCCAGTACTTC.

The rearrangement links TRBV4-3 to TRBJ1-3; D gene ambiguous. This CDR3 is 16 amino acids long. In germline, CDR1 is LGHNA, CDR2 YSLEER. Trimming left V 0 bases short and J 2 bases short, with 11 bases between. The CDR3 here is CASSQDRQTAGNTIYF. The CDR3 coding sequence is TGCGCCAGCAGCCAAGATCGCCAGACGGCTGGAAACACCATATATTTT.

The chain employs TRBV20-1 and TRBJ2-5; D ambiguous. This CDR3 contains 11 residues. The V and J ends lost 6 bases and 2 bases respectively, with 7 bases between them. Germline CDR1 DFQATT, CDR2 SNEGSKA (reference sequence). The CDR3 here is CSAVGQETQYF. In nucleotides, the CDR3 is TGCAGTGCGGTTGGGCAAGAGACCCAGTACTTC.

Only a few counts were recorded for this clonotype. For the CDR3, the DNA is TGCAGCGCCGACCGGGACAGCAGCTATGGCTACACCTTC. Translating it yields CSADRDSSYGYTF. The rearrangement uses TRBV29-1 and TRBJ1-2; the match to TRBD1 covers 7 bases. The V gene's germline CDR1 is SQVTM and CDR2 ANQGSEA. The CDR3 is 13 amino acids. The J segment lost 4 bases and the V segment lost 7 bases, leaving 9 bases of the junction unmatched.

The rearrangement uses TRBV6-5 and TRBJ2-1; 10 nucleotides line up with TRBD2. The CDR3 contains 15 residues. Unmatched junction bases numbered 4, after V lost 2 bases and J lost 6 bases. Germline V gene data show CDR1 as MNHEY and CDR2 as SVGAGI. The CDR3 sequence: CASSYTSGAGNEQFF. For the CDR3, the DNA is TGTGCCAGCAGTTACACTAGCGGGGCCGGCAATGAGCAGTTCTTC.

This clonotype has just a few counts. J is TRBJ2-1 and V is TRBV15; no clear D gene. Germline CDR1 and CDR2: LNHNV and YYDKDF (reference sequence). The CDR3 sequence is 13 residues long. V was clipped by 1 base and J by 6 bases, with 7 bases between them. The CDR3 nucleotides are TGTGCCACCAGCAGAGTACCTTTCAATGAGCAGTTCTTC. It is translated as CATSRVPFNEQFF.